This T cell receptor (beta chain) was found in a study of blood T cell repertoires in COVID-19. Per the authors' pipeline: Cell counts per sample came from amplifying reference gene primers. TCRdb keeps only in-frame clones here, not all; method: immunoSEQ multiplex PCR. V, J and clone size derive from that table, while D and trimming were established from the DNA sequence. The data show about 160,000 clones, with under 90% seen just once and around a sixth held by the top ten. The CDR3 contains 15 residues. V was cut by 0 bases and J by 0 bases, with 10 bases left in between. Germline V gene sequence: CDR1 SGHDT, CDR2 YYEEEE.

The sequence was collected from a man in his sixties who had recovered from COVID-19. J is TRBJ2-7 and V is TRBV5-6; D remains ambiguous. Sequencing was done on a sample of PBMCs or T cells enriched from blood (not recorded which). The CDR3 DNA follows: TGTGCCAGCAGCTTGGCAGGCGTGTTCTCCTACGAGCAGTACTTC. It translates to CASSLAGVFSYEQYF.